The source of this T cell receptor beta chain is a study of blood T cell repertoires in COVID-19. The wider study: The United States, Italy and Spain provided the acute and convalescent COVID-19 samples. T cells, B-cell-depleted T cells, or PBMCs supplied cDNA or gDNA.

Per the germline V gene, CDR1 is SGDLS and CDR2 is YYNGEE. The V gene lost 4 bases and the J gene lost 1 base, with 20 bases spanning the gap. The CDR3 is made up of 18 amino acids. This clone showed up just once. Authors' analysis steps: Using reference gene primer amplification, nucleated cell counts were estimated. Profiled with immunoSEQ multiplex PCR; TCRdb holds only in-frame clones, not every one. V and J calls and clone size come straight from that table; D and trimming were deduced from the DNA. The sample carries approximately 70,000 clones, around 90% recorded once. The chain is built from TRBV9 and TRBJ2-2; D may be TRBD2 (7 bases). Sequencing was performed on peripheral blood. This TCR derives from a woman aged 60-75 years with active COVID-19. In DNA, the CDR3 is TGTGCCAGCAGCAGGGGGGGCAGGCTTAAGCTGAACACCGGGGAGCTGTTTTTT. Translating gives CASSRGGRLKLNTGELFF.